The 30 T cell receptor beta chains given below trace back to one sample, sequenced in a study of T-cell memory formation after mild COVID-19. MiXCR was run by TCRdb on the 5' RACE reads, yielding one entry per CDR3 protein. The sample has 50,000 or so distinct CDR3 sequences; roughly a quarter are singletons. The sequenced sample consisted of PBMCs or a T cell subset sorted from them (not recorded which). All receptors come from a young man who had mild COVID-19 (a few samples of this study predate the infection). Cell type and time point are not known.

The chain has TRBV20-1 and TRBJ2-2; D unresolved. CDR3 length equals 16 residues. Germline loops: CDR1 DFQATT, CDR2 SNEGSKA (reference sequence). V was clipped by 0 bases and J by 0 bases, with 11 bases between them. CDR3 DNA sequence: TGCAGTGCTAGAGATGGGTTGCTAGCGAACACCGGGGAGCTGTTTTTT. It specifies CSARDGLLANTGELFF.

The CDR3 loop reads CASSQEWRPGEQYF. CDR3 coding DNA: TGCGCCAGCAGCCAAGAATGGAGACCGGGCGAGCAGTACTTC. The V call is TRBV4-1, the J call TRBJ2-7, with D hard to call. The V gene's germline CDR1 is MGHRA and CDR2 YSYEKL. The CDR3 contains 14 residues. Trimming removed 0 bases from V and 6 bases from J, with 12 bases in between.

This clonotype was counted only a few times. This chain links TRBV6-5 with TRBJ1-2, with D perhaps TRBD1 (5 bases). V lost 2 bases and J 7 bases, leaving 17 bases between the germline ends. This CDR3 is 15 amino acids long. CDR1 and CDR2 (germline): MNHEY, SVGAGI. Here the CDR3 DNA reads TGTGCCAGCAGTTACCGTTACGGGGCTGGAGCTGGCTACACCTTC. Protein: CASSYRYGAGAGYTF.

This clonotype was counted a few times. The CDR3, as DNA: TGTGCCAGCAGTGTAGGGAATACCTACATCTCTTCCCACGAGCAGTACGTC. It is translated as CASSVGNTYISSHEQYV. The chain is built from TRBV6-6 and TRBJ2-7; unclear D gene. V lost 5 bases and J lost 5, with 25 bases in between. Germline CDR1 is MNHNY and CDR2 is SVGAGI (reference sequence). This CDR3 contains 17 residues.

Only a few counts were recorded for this clonotype. The gene calls are TRBV20-1 and TRBJ2-7, with D possibly being TRBD1 (5 bases). The V gene's germline CDR1 is DFQATT and CDR2 SNEGSKA (reference sequence). The CDR3 loop spans 14 amino acids. Deletions cut 0 bases from V and 4 bases from J, with 13 bases between. CDR3 protein: CSARDSGQKYEQYV. The CDR3 DNA reads TGCAGTGCTAGAGATAGTGGACAAAAATACGAGCAGTACGTC.

The table lists this clonotype with a few counts. The chain couples TRBV7-2 to TRBJ2-5; TRBD2 matches 13 bases. The V segment lost 3 bases and the J segment 1 base; nucleotides outside the gene matches: 8. The CDR3 contains 18 residues. Germline CDR1 SGHTA, CDR2 FQGNSA. The CDR3 region is CASSLLWTSGGSQETQYF. The CDR3 bases are TGTGCCAGCAGCTTGCTTTGGACTAGCGGGGGTTCCCAAGAGACCCAGTACTTC.

A single count supports this clonotype. The chain is built from TRBV2 and TRBJ2-3, with 12 positions matching TRBD2. J gave up 6 bases and V 11 bases, and 6 bases lay outside the gene matches. This CDR3 comprises 13 residues. Germline loops: CDR1 SNHLY, CDR2 FYNNEI. The CDR3 here is CAGRTSGVDTQYF. In DNA form, the CDR3 reads TGTGCCGGAAGGACTAGCGGGGTGGATACGCAGTATTTT.

The rearrangement joins TRBV9 to TRBJ2-7; 11 positions match TRBD2. V lost 3 bases and J lost 7; bases outside the gene matches: 6. The CDR3 runs to 14 residues. Per the germline V gene, CDR1 is SGDLS and CDR2 is YYNGEE. CDR3 sequence: CASSGSGGAREQYF. CDR3 DNA: TGTGCCAGCAGCGGTAGCGGGGGGGCCAGAGAGCAGTACTTC.

The rearrangement links TRBV20-1 to TRBJ2-5, with no clear D. CDR1 and CDR2 from the germline V gene are DFQATT and SNEGSKA (reference sequence). Trimming left V 0 bases short and J 5 bases short, with 13 bases between. CDR3 length equals 14 residues. CDR3 DNA: TGCAGTGCTAGAGATCGGGCCCGGAAGGAGACCCAGTACTTC. Translating gives CSARDRARKETQYF.

This chain links TRBV5-1 with TRBJ2-5; D is perhaps TRBD1 (6 bases). The CDR3 loop spans 13 amino acids. V lost 2 bases, J lost 9 bases, and 14 bases lay in between. Germline-derived CDR1 and CDR2 are SGHRS and YFSETQ. The CDR3 sequence is CASSLNRDGAQYF. CDR3 coding DNA: TGCGCCAGCAGCTTAAACAGGGACGGGGCCCAGTACTTC.

This clonotype was observed a few times. The rearrangement joins TRBV29-1 to TRBJ2-2; D gene unclear. In germline, CDR1 is SQVTM, CDR2 ANQGSEA. V was cut by 4 bases and J by 2 bases, with 8 bases left in between. The CDR3 runs to 13 residues. CDR3 protein: CSVGKANTGELFF. In DNA, the CDR3 is TGCAGCGTTGGAAAGGCTAACACCGGGGAGCTGTTTTTT.

V gene TRBV7-6 combines with J gene TRBJ2-5, with 9 bases matching TRBD2. After removal of 0 bases from V and 2 bases from J, the junction contained 7 bases not matched to a gene. This CDR3 comprises 17 residues. The germline gives CDR1 SGHVS, CDR2 FNYEAQ. The CDR3 is CASSLAGSGGLQETQYF. CDR3 coding DNA: TGTGCCAGCAGCTTAGCAGGTAGCGGGGGATTGCAAGAGACCCAGTACTTC.

V and J are TRBV27 and TRBJ2-5; 10 bases are a match to TRBD1. V trimming: 2 bases; J trimming: 5 bases; junction bases outside the gene matches: 5. This CDR3 spans 15 amino acids. Germline V gene sequence: CDR1 MNHEY, CDR2 SMNVEV (reference sequence). The DNA of the CDR3 is TGTGCCAGCAGTTTACGACAGGGGGCTTGGGAGACCCAGTACTTC. It codes for CASSLRQGAWETQYF.

The genes are TRBV12-3 or TRBV12-4 and TRBJ2-2, with 7 bases aligning to TRBD2. This CDR3 is 13 amino acids long. Trimming removed 4 bases from V and 4 bases from J; junction bases left unmatched: 0. This CDR3 is CASSSSGTGELFF. In DNA, the CDR3 is TGTGCCAGCAGTTCTAGCGGCACCGGGGAGCTGTTTTTT.

The rearrangement links TRBV6-2 or TRBV6-3 to TRBJ2-7, with D possibly TRBD1 on 6 matching bases. CDR1 is MNHEY and CDR2 is SVGEGT in the germline V gene. V shed 6 bases and J shed 2 bases, with 11 bases lying between them. This CDR3 contains 13 residues. CDR3 nucleotides: TGTGCCAGCAGCCACCACAGGGCCTACGAGCAGTACGTC. This sequence encodes CASSHHRAYEQYV.

The chain is built from TRBV6-5 and TRBJ1-1; D unresolved. This CDR3 has 13 residues. CDR1 is MNHEY and CDR2 is SVGAGI in the germline V gene. Trimming pared 5 bases from V and 2 bases from J, leaving 9 bases between. The CDR3 loop is CASSTRANTEAFF. CDR3 DNA sequence: TGTGCCAGCAGTACGAGGGCTAACACTGAAGCTTTCTTT.

This clonotype was seen once. The chain is built from TRBV6-6 and TRBJ2-1, with 9 bases lining up with TRBD1. V shed 2 bases and J 4 bases; nucleotides not matched to a gene: 3. Germline V gene lookup returns CDR1 MNHNY and CDR2 SVGAGI (reference sequence). The CDR3 totals 15 residues. CDR3 in amino acids: CASSYVGQGYNEQFF. CDR3 DNA: TGTGCCAGCAGTTACGTGGGACAGGGATACAATGAGCAGTTCTTC.

In its sample, this clonotype was seen a few times. The chain combines TRBV7-9 with TRBJ1-1; D remains unclear. V lost 6 bases and J 4 bases, leaving 15 bases between the germline ends. The length of the CDR3 is 14 residues. Germline lookup yields CDR1 SEHNR and CDR2 FQNEAQ (reference sequence). The chain's CDR3 is CASSQAQMGTEAFF. The CDR3 DNA follows: TGTGCCAGCAGTCAAGCCCAAATGGGCACTGAAGCTTTCTTT.

The chain joins TRBV6-2 or TRBV6-3 to TRBJ2-7; TRBD1 is a possible D gene (6 bases). Germline V gives CDR1 MNHEY, CDR2 SVGEGT. The CDR3 is made up of 13 amino acids. Trimming left V 7 bases short and J 3 bases short, with 13 bases between. The chain's CDR3 is CASTSQDSYEQYF. The DNA of the CDR3 is TGTGCCAGCACTTCTCAGGACAGCTACGAGCAGTACTTC.

Ten or more counts support this clonotype. Here the CDR3 reads CASSTGQSPDTQYF. CDR3 sequence (DNA): TGTGCCAGCAGTACGGGGCAGTCTCCGGATACGCAGTATTTT. The V gene is TRBV6-5, the J gene TRBJ2-3, with D possibly being TRBD1 or TRBD2 (5 bases each). This CDR3 has 14 residues. Germline assignment: CDR1 MNHEY and CDR2 SVGAGI. V was pared by 5 bases and J by 6 bases, with 15 bases between.

The chain employs TRBV7-9 and TRBJ1-6; 8 nucleotides agree with TRBD1. Looked up from germline, CDR1 is SEHNR and CDR2 is FQNEAQ (reference sequence). CDR3 size: 16 residues. V lost 6 bases, J lost 10 bases, and 14 bases stayed unmatched. The CDR3 DNA reads as TGTGCCAGCAGTTCATCCCGGGACAGGAGTTGGTCACCCCTCCACTTT. Translation gives CASSSSRDRSWSPLHF.

This clonotype was picked up a small number of times. This chain connects TRBV7-2 to TRBJ2-5, with TRBD2 matching over 8 bases. Germline loops: CDR1 SGHTA, CDR2 FQGNSA. J gave up 0 bases and V 5 bases, and 8 bases lay outside the gene matches. The CDR3 runs to 16 residues. CDR3 nucleotides: TGTGCCAGCAGCAGTTGGGGTAGCGGGGACCAAGAGACCCAGTACTTC. This translates into CASSSWGSGDQETQYF.

The genes are TRBV12-3 or TRBV12-4 and TRBJ2-5; tentative D call: TRBD2 (5 bases). The CDR3 consists of 13 residues. The germline V and J ends were trimmed by 6 bases and 3 bases, with 11 bases remaining between them. CDR3 sequence: CASRGKGEETQYF. Written as DNA, the CDR3 is TGTGCCAGCAGAGGGAAGGGAGAAGAGACCCAGTACTTC.

The chain links TRBV12-3 or TRBV12-4 to TRBJ2-7; maybe TRBD2 (6 bases). V was cut by 7 bases and J by 3 bases, with 13 bases left in between. The CDR3 is made up of 13 amino acids. CDR3 sequence: CASKPGLNYEQYF. The CDR3 nucleotides are TGTGCCAGCAAACCGGGACTCAACTACGAGCAGTACTTC.

The chain employs TRBV6-6 and TRBJ1-2, with a possible D match to TRBD1 (6 bases). Germline assignment: CDR1 MNHNY and CDR2 SVGAGI (reference sequence). CDR3 size: 15 residues. Trimming removed 6 bases at V and 4 bases at J, with 18 bases between. CDR3 sequence: CASSATLRGAYGYTF. In nucleotides, the CDR3 is TGTGCCAGCAGCGCCACACTCAGGGGCGCCTATGGCTACACCTTC.

The gene calls are TRBV7-9 and TRBJ2-5; D call uncertain. V was shortened by 3 bases and J by 11 bases, with 22 bases between the two germline ends. Germline CDR1 SEHNR, CDR2 FQNEAQ (reference sequence). The CDR3 contains 15 residues. The CDR3 loop is CASSFKTPDSFEQYF. The CDR3 DNA is TGTGCCAGCAGCTTTAAGACACCCGATTCTTTTGAGCAGTACTTC.

This clonotype was detected only a few times. The V gene is TRBV4-3, the J gene TRBJ2-7; maybe TRBD1 (5 bases). This CDR3 has 15 amino acids. CDR1 and CDR2 (germline): LGHNA, YSLEER. V lost 0 bases and J 6 bases, leaving 15 bases between the germline ends. The CDR3 protein is CASSQDLAQGGEQYF. The CDR3 DNA is TGCGCCAGCAGCCAAGATTTAGCTCAGGGCGGCGAGCAGTACTTC.

The chain recombines TRBV20-1 with TRBJ2-7, with a weak D call TRBD2 (5 bases). Trimming shortened V by 0 bases and J by 2 bases, and 8 bases separated the two germline ends. The CDR3 spans 13 residues. CDR1 DFQATT and CDR2 SNEGSKA come from the germline V gene (reference sequence). CDR3 region: CSARDPGAYEQYF. CDR3 coding DNA: TGCAGTGCTAGAGATCCCGGGGCCTACGAGCAGTACTTC.

This clonotype showed up just a few times. The chain couples TRBV12-3 or TRBV12-4 to TRBJ1-5; D gene ambiguous. This CDR3 contains 14 residues. Trimming removed 1 base from V and 1 base from J, with 5 bases in between. CDR3 coding DNA: TGTGCCAGCAGTTTAGGGTTGAGCAATCAGCCCCAGCATTTT. It specifies CASSLGLSNQPQHF.

The rearrangement uses TRBV12-3 or TRBV12-4 and TRBJ1-3; 7 nucleotides align to TRBD1. The CDR3 sequence is 15 residues long. After removal of 5 bases from V and 2 bases from J, the junction contained 6 bases not matched to a gene. The CDR3 loop is CASSPTGSTGNTIYF. The DNA for the CDR3 is TGTGCCAGCAGTCCGACAGGGTCAACTGGAAACACCATATATTTT.